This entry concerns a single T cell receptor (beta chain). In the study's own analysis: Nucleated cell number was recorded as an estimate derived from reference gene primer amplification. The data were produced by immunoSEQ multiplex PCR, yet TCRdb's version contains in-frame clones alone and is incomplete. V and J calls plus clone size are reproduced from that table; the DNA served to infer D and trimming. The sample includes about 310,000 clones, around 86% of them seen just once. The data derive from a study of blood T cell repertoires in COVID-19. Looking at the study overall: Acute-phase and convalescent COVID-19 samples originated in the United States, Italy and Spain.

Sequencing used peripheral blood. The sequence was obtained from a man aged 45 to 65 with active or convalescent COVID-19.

The CDR3 sequence is CASSQHTWGQSNTGELFF. The CDR3 nucleotides are TGTGCCAGCAGCCAACATACGTGGGGACAATCGAACACCGGGGAGCTGTTTTTT. V gene TRBV3-1 (or the pseudogene TRBV3-2) combines with J gene TRBJ2-2, with D maybe TRBD1 (6 bases). The germline V and J ends were trimmed by 2 bases and 0 bases, with 16 bases remaining between them. The CDR3 runs to 18 residues. Germline loops: CDR1 LGHDT, CDR2 YNNKEL (reference sequence).